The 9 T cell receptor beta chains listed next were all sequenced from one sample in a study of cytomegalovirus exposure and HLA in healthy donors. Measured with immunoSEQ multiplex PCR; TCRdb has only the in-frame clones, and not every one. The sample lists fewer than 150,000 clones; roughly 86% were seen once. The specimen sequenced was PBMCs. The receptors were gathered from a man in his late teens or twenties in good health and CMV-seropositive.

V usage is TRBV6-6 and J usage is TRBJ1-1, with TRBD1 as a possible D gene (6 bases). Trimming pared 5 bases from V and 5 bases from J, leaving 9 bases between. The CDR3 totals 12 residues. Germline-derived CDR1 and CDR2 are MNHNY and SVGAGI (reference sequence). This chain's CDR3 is CASSVGATEAFF. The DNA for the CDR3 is TGTGCCAGCAGTGTGGGGGCAACTGAAGCTTTCTTT.

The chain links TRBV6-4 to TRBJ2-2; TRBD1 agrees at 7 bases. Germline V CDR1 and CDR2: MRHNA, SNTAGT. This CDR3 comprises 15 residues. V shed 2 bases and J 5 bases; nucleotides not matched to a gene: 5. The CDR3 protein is CASSDGQAGTGELFF. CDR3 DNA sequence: TGTGCCAGCAGTGACGGACAGGCTGGAACCGGGGAGCTGTTTTTT.

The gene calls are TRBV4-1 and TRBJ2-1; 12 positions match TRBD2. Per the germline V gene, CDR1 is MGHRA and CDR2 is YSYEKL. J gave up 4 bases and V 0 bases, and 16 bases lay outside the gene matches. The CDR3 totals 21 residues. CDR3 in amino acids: CASSQDLQPLRLAGGYNEQFF. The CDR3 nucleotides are TGCGCCAGCAGCCAAGATCTACAGCCTTTACGTCTAGCGGGGGGGTACAATGAGCAGTTCTTC.

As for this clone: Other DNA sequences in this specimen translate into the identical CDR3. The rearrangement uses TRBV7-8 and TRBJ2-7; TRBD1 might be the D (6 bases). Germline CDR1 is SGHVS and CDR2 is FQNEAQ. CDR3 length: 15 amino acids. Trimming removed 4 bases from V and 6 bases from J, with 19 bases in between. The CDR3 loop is CASSYKPGQNFEQYF. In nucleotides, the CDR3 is TGTGCCAGCAGCTATAAACCTGGACAGAACTTCGAGCAGTACTTC.

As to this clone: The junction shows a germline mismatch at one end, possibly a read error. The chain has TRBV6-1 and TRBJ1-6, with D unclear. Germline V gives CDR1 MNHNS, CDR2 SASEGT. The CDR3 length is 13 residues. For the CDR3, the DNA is TGTGCCAGCAGGTTCTCCCATAATTCACCCCTCCACTTT. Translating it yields CASRFSHNSPLHF.

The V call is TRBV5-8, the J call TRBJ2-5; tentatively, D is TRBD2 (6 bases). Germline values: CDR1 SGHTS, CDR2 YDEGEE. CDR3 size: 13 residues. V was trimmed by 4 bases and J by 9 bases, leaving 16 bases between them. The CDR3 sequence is CASSPRGSPAQYF. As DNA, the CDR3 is TGTGCCAGCAGCCCCCGGGGGTCCCCGGCCCAGTACTTC.

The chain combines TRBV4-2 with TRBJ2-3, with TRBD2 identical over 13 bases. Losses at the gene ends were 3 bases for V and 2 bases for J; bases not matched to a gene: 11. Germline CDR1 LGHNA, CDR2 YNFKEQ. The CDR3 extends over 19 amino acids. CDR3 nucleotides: TGTGCCAGCAGCCATCCGGGACTAGCGGGGATAAGAGACACAGATACGCAGTATTTT. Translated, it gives CASSHPGLAGIRDTDTQYF.

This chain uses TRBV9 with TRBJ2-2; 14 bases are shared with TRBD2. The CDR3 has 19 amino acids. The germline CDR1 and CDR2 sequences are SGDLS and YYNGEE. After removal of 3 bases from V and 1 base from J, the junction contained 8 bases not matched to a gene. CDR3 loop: CASSAGLAGAGWNTGELFF. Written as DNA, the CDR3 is TGTGCCAGCAGCGCGGGACTAGCGGGAGCTGGGTGGAACACCGGGGAGCTGTTTTTT.

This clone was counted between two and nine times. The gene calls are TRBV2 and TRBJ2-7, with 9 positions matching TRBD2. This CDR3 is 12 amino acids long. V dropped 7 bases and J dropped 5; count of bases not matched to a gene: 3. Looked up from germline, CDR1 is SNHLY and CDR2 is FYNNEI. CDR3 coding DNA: TGTGCCAGCACGGCGGGAGGGGACGAGCAGTACTTC. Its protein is CASTAGGDEQYF. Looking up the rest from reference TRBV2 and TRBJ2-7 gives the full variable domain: EPEVTQTPSHQVTQMGQEVILRCVPISNHLYFYWYRQILGQKVEFLVSFYNNEISEKSEIFDDQFSVERPDGSNFTLKIRSTKLEDSAMYFCASTAGGDEQYFGPGTRLTVT.